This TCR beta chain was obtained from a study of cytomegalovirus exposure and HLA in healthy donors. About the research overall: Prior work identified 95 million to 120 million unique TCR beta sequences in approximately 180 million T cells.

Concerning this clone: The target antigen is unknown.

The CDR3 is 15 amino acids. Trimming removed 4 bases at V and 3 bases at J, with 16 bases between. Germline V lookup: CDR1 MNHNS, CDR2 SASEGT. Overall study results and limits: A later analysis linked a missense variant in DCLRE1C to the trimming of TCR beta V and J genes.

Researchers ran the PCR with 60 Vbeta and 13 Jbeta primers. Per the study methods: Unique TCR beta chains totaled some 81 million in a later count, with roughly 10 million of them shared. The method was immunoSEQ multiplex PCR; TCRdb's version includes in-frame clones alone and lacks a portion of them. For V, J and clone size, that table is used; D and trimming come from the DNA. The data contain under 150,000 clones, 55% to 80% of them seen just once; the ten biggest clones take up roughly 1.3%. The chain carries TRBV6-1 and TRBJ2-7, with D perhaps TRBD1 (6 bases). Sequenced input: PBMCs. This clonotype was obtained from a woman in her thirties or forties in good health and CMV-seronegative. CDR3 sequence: CASSAQQGINYEQYF. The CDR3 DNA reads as TGTGCCAGCAGTGCCCAACAGGGAATAAACTACGAGCAGTACTTC.